What follows are 28 T cell receptor beta chains derived from one specimen sequenced in a study of T cell responses to AZD1222 COVID-19 vaccine. TCRdb keeps only in-frame clones here, not all; method: immunoSEQ multiplex PCR. The table has some 170,000 clones, 90% to 95% seen once. This material consisted of peripheral blood, taken on day 0 of AZD1222 vaccination. The receptor set was obtained from an adult in good health.

This chain links TRBV10-3 with TRBJ1-1; D might be TRBD1 (6 bases). Trimming took off 3 bases at V and 11 bases at J, with 16 bases between the two ends. CDR3 length: 13 residues. The germline V gene encodes CDR1 ENHRY and CDR2 SYGVKD. CDR3 region: CAISDTGFGGAFF. The CDR3 bases are TGTGCCATCAGTGATACAGGGTTTGGGGGGGCTTTCTTT.

The chain recombines TRBV10-3 with TRBJ2-1; 13 nucleotides line up with TRBD2. Germline trimming cut 10 bases from V and 8 bases from J; bases unmatched to any gene: 8. Germline V gene data show CDR1 as ENHRY and CDR2 as SYGVKD. The CDR3 consists of 14 residues. The CDR3 nucleotides are TGTGCCACGAGAGGGACTAGCGGGAAGGATGAGCAGTTCTTC. Its translation is CATRGTSGKDEQFF.

The chain links TRBV11-2 to TRBJ2-1; D may be TRBD2 (6 bases). CDR1 and CDR2 from the germline V gene are SGHAT and FQNNGV. The ends were cut back, 1 base at V and 4 bases at J, with 17 bases in the middle. CDR3 length: 17 residues. The CDR3 is CASSLVPPSSGYNEQFF. Here the CDR3 DNA reads TGTGCCAGCAGCTTAGTCCCGCCGAGTAGCGGTTACAATGAGCAGTTCTTC.

This chain uses TRBV18 with TRBJ1-1; D unresolved. This CDR3 comprises 14 residues. Trimming removed 3 bases at V and 1 base at J, with 9 bases between. Germline V gives CDR1 KGHSH, CDR2 LQKENI. DNA of the CDR3: TGTGCCAGCTCACCCTACCAGCCGAACACTGAAGCTTTCTTT. Residues: CASSPYQPNTEAFF.

The chain is built from TRBV14 and TRBJ2-6; D gene uncertain. There are 15 residues in the CDR3. The germline V and J ends were trimmed by 5 bases and 5 bases, with 13 bases remaining between them. Germline CDR1 is SGHDN and CDR2 is FVKESK. CDR3 amino acids: CASSYSDGWANVLTF. The CDR3 DNA follows: TGTGCCAGCAGCTACTCTGACGGTTGGGCCAACGTCCTGACTTTC.

Concerning this clone itself: The junction departs from the called germline gene at one end, perhaps through a read error. The chain recombines TRBV3-1 (or the pseudogene TRBV3-2) with TRBJ2-5, with D unclear. This CDR3 spans 10 amino acids. Germline-derived CDR1 and CDR2 are LGHDT and YNNKEL (reference sequence). CDR3 residues: CASSQGTQYF. CDR3 nucleotide sequence: TGTGCCAGCAGCCAAGGGACCCAGTACTTC.

V and J are TRBV19 and TRBJ2-7; TRBD1 matches 9 bases. V shed 5 bases, J shed 2 bases, and the junction held 1 base outside the gene matches. The CDR3 covers 13 residues. Germline loops: CDR1 LNHDA, CDR2 SQIVND (reference sequence). CDR3 protein: CASSWTGAYEQYF. DNA for the CDR3: TGTGCCAGTAGTTGGACAGGGGCCTACGAGCAGTACTTC.

The chain joins TRBV19 to TRBJ1-5; no firm D call. With 3 bases removed from V and 6 bases from J, the gap between germline ends came to 12 bases. Germline V gene sequence: CDR1 LNHDA, CDR2 SQIVND (reference sequence). The CDR3 is 14 amino acids. CDR3 residues: CASSIKIVGQPQHF. In DNA, the CDR3 is TGTGCCAGTAGTATTAAAATAGTGGGTCAGCCCCAGCATTTT.

The chain joins TRBV7-9 to TRBJ1-6, with D unresolved. The germline gives CDR1 SEHNR, CDR2 FQNEAQ (reference sequence). Trimming took off 5 bases at V and 8 bases at J, with 16 bases between the two ends. CDR3 length: 15 amino acids. The CDR3 protein is CASSPRGKADSPLHF. The CDR3 nucleotides read TGTGCCAGCAGCCCTCGAGGCAAGGCGGATTCACCCCTCCACTTT.

The chain is built from TRBV18 and TRBJ1-1; no clear D gene. This CDR3 region has 13 residues. Trimming pared 2 bases from V and 5 bases from J, leaving 9 bases between. Germline loops: CDR1 KGHSH, CDR2 LQKENI. The CDR3 nucleotides are TGTGCCAGCTCACCAGGGATGGGAACTGAAGCTTTCTTT. Protein sequence: CASSPGMGTEAFF.

The chain links TRBV9 to TRBJ1-2, with a possible D match to TRBD1 (6 bases). The V gene lost 2 bases and the J gene lost 2 bases, with 7 bases spanning the gap. Germline assignment: CDR1 SGDLS and CDR2 YYNGEE. CDR3 length: 13 amino acids. The DNA of the CDR3 is TGTGCCAGCAGCGTGGGGGCCAACTATGGCTACACCTTC. This gives the protein CASSVGANYGYTF. Variable domain in full (rest from reference TRBV9 and TRBJ1-2): DSGVTQTPKHLITATGQRVTLRCSPRSGDLSVYWYQQSLDQGLQFLIQYYNGEERAKGNILERFSAQQFPDLHSELNLSSLELGDSALYFCASSVGANYGYTFGSGTRLTVV.

This clone showed up just a few times. The DNA for the CDR3 is TGTGCCAGCAGCTTAGTCCTGAGCTCCTATAATTCACCCCTCCACTTT. Translation: CASSLVLSSYNSPLHF. The chain combines TRBV5-5 with TRBJ1-6; D call uncertain. In germline, CDR1 is SGHKS, CDR2 YYEKEE (reference sequence). The CDR3 has 16 amino acids. The V end lost 2 bases, the J end lost 0 bases, and 9 bases lay between the germline ends.

The gene calls are TRBV30 and TRBJ1-1; D is uncertain. V gave up 5 bases and J gave up 0 bases, with 4 bases separating them. CDR3 length: 11 residues. CDR1 GTSNPN and CDR2 SVGIG come from the germline V gene (reference sequence). Here the CDR3 DNA reads TGTGCCTGGGGCATGAACACTGAAGCTTTCTTT. This encodes CAWGMNTEAFF.

V and J are TRBV29-1 and TRBJ1-2; no reliable D call. Germline V gene lookup returns CDR1 SQVTM and CDR2 ANQGSEA. Trimming cost V 5 bases and J 2 bases, with 12 bases left between them. The CDR3 has 13 amino acids. Here the CDR3 DNA reads TGCAGCGTTTGGCTCGGAATAAACTATGGCTACACCTTC. It is translated as CSVWLGINYGYTF.

V and J are TRBV6-5 and TRBJ1-1; maybe TRBD1 (5 bases). V lost 6 bases and J lost 8, with 19 bases in between. Per germline, CDR1 MNHEY and CDR2 SVGAGI. CDR3 length: 14 residues. CDR3 sequence reads: CASREGPIPPEAFF. The CDR3, as DNA: TGTGCCAGCAGGGAGGGACCTATCCCTCCCGAAGCTTTCTTT.

The chain uses TRBV5-1 and TRBJ2-3; TRBD2 aligns across 9 bases. The CDR3 is made up of 16 amino acids. The junction had 4 bases not matched to a gene; V was cut back by 2 bases and J by 0 bases. Germline CDR1 reads SGHRS; CDR2 reads YFSETQ. In DNA, the CDR3 is TGCGCCAGCAGCTTCGGCGGGAGGGCAAGCACAGATACGCAGTATTTT. It is translated as CASSFGGRASTDTQYF.

The J gene is TRBJ1-1, the V gene TRBV3-1 (or the pseudogene TRBV3-2), with a tentative D call TRBD1 (5 bases). Germline values: CDR1 LGHDT, CDR2 YNNKEL (reference sequence). The CDR3 sequence is 16 residues long. Trimming took 2 bases from V and 0 from J, leaving 13 bases between them. CDR3 sequence reads: CASSQTNLGVNTEAFF. DNA of the CDR3: TGTGCCAGCAGCCAAACTAATCTAGGGGTGAACACTGAAGCTTTCTTT.

The CDR3 bases are TGCGCCAGCAGCAAGGGACTAGCGGGAGGGGGTGAGCAGTTCTTC. This translates into CASSKGLAGGGEQFF. The chain uses TRBV5-1 and TRBJ2-1; 16 bases fit TRBD2. Losses at the gene ends were 4 bases for V and 9 bases for J; bases not matched to a gene: 4. Germline loops: CDR1 SGHRS, CDR2 YFSETQ. The CDR3 totals 15 residues.

CDR3 loop: CASSDGYGYTF. CDR3 DNA sequence: TGTGCCAGCAGCGACGGCTATGGCTACACCTTC. V usage is TRBV3-1 (or the pseudogene TRBV3-2) and J usage is TRBJ1-2; unclear D gene. This CDR3 has 11 residues. With 5 bases removed from V and 4 bases from J, the gap between germline ends came to 5 bases. Germline V gene lookup returns CDR1 LGHDT and CDR2 YNNKEL (reference sequence).

The J gene is TRBJ1-3, the V gene TRBV27; weak D call: TRBD1 (5 bases). This CDR3 spans 14 amino acids. Germline assignment: CDR1 MNHEY and CDR2 SMNVEV (reference sequence). Trimming cost V 5 bases and J 2 bases, with 10 bases left between them. CDR3 loop: CASSKGITGNTIYF. The CDR3 nucleotides are TGTGCCAGCAGTAAGGGGATAACTGGAAACACCATATATTTT.

This sequence joins TRBV13 and TRBJ1-1; D perhaps matches TRBD1 (6 bases). V gave up 4 bases and J gave up 1 base, with 13 bases separating them. The CDR3 is 15 amino acids. CDR1 is PRHDT and CDR2 is FYEKMQ in the germline V gene (reference sequence). The CDR3 here is CASSSSGAWNTEAFF. DNA for the CDR3: TGTGCCAGCAGCTCCTCGGGGGCATGGAACACTGAAGCTTTCTTT.

The gene calls are TRBV19 and TRBJ2-2, with 8 nucleotides matching TRBD2. The CDR3 runs 15 residues. CDR1 is LNHDA, CDR2 SQIVND, per germline (reference sequence). The V segment lost 5 bases and the J segment 2 bases; nucleotides outside the gene matches: 4. The CDR3 DNA is TGTGCCAGTAGTCCGACTAGCGTCAACACCGGGGAGCTGTTTTTT. Translation: CASSPTSVNTGELFF.

The gene calls are TRBV19 and TRBJ2-7; D may match TRBD1 or TRBD2 (5 bases each). V lost 8 bases and J lost 3, with 14 bases in between. Per the germline V gene, CDR1 is LNHDA and CDR2 is SQIVND (reference sequence). There are 13 residues in the CDR3. CDR3 sequence reads: CASGALAGYEQYF. CDR3 DNA: TGTGCCAGTGGGGCGCTAGCAGGCTACGAGCAGTACTTC. Filled out from reference TRBV19 and TRBJ2-7, the complete variable domain reads DGGITQSPKYLFRKEGQNVTLSCEQNLNHDAMYWYRQDPGQGLRLIYYSQIVNDFQKGDIAEGYSVSREKKESFPLTVTSAQKNPTAFYLCASGALAGYEQYFGPGTRLTVT.

The chain links TRBV5-8 to TRBJ1-1; D not resolved. Germline loops: CDR1 SGHTS, CDR2 YDEGEE. This CDR3 region has 20 residues. Trimming stripped 1 base from V and 1 base from J, with 26 bases between. The CDR3 spells CASSLIREEGRAGTNTEAFF. The CDR3 DNA reads as TGTGCCAGCAGCTTGATACGTGAGGAGGGTAGAGCGGGTACGAACACTGAAGCTTTCTTT.

This clone was recorded once. The rearrangement links TRBV3-1 (or the pseudogene TRBV3-2) to TRBJ2-5, with D tentatively TRBD2 (5 bases). Trimming cost V 4 bases and J 4 bases, with 13 bases left between them. The germline gives CDR1 LGHDT, CDR2 YNNKEL (reference sequence). The CDR3 is 14 amino acids. CDR3 coding DNA: TGTGCCAGCAGCCCTGGGATCGGGATAGAGACCCAGTACTTC. Amino acid sequence: CASSPGIGIETQYF.

This clone was found a few times. The V and J genes are TRBV2 and TRBJ1-6; a possible D gene is TRBD1 (5 bases). V was clipped by 7 bases and J by 7 bases, with 17 bases between them. The CDR3 is 15 amino acids. Germline loops: CDR1 SNHLY, CDR2 FYNNEI. DNA for the CDR3: TGTGCCAGCACCTCCGGGGCGGGCGTAAATTCACCCCTCCACTTT. Amino acids: CASTSGAGVNSPLHF.

CDR3 residues: CATRQTGGYGYTF. The CDR3 nucleotides read TGTGCCACCAGACAGACAGGGGGCTATGGCTACACCTTC. The chain joins TRBV24-1 to TRBJ1-2; 9 bases are a match to TRBD1. This CDR3 contains 13 residues. J gave up 4 bases and V 7 bases, and 3 bases lay outside the gene matches. Per germline, CDR1 KGHDR and CDR2 SFDVKD.

This chain links TRBV7-2 with TRBJ2-7; D gene ambiguous. The CDR3 length is 13 residues. CDR1 and CDR2 from the germline V gene are SGHTA and FQGNSA. V dropped 1 base and J dropped 2 bases, with 6 bases sitting between them. The CDR3 nucleotides read TGTGCCAGCAGCTTAGGATATGCCTACGAGCAGTACTTC. Protein product: CASSLGYAYEQYF.